Listed below are T cell receptor beta chains from one sample, sequenced in a study of cytomegalovirus exposure and HLA in healthy donors. The method was immunoSEQ multiplex PCR; TCRdb's version includes in-frame clones alone and lacks a portion of them. The profile shows under 130,000 clones, roughly 13% of them singletons. Sequenced sample: PBMCs. These receptors originate from a middle-aged man in good health and CMV-seropositive. The CDR3 runs from the conserved cysteine through the conserved F or W. The order of the fields is J gene, V gene, CDR3 protein.

>TRBJ2-7|TRBV10-1
CASSPGTGAPYEQYF
>TRBJ2-6|TRBV5-1
CASSPSVLPGANVLTF
>TRBJ2-3|TRBV12-5
CASGLVLWGTSGRTDTQYF
>TRBJ2-7|TRBV7-3
CASSKTSGGYEQYF
>TRBJ2-1|TRBV29-1
CSGTGLLSYNEQFF
>TRBJ2-1|TRBV29-1
CSVDRGPDNEQFF
>TRBJ1-3|TRBV16
CASSQQRSSGNTIYF
>TRBJ2-6|TRBV19
CASSLGSSGANVLTF
>TRBJ2-3|TRBV7-6
CASSGRTETDTQYF
>TRBJ1-1|TRBV9
CASSVGPGTEAFF
>TRBJ2-7|TRBV30
CAWSVLAPYEQYF
>TRBJ1-4|TRBV18
CASSPPSGQPNEKLFF
>TRBJ2-7|TRBV7-9
CASRDEQGSYF
>TRBJ1-2|TRBV4-1
CASSQDSGGSFGYTF
>TRBJ2-7|TRBV29-1
CSVEKGQGSYEQYF
>TRBJ1-6|TRBV30
CAWSVFSGSSYNSPLHF
>TRBJ2-2|TRBV19
CASTRPGLAGGQNTGELFF
>TRBJ2-1|TRBV18
CASSPRDSYNEQFF
>TRBJ2-2|TRBV10-3
CAISEWASGATGELFF